What follows is one T cell receptor beta chain and its context. The data are from a study of blood T cell repertoires in COVID-19. Study summary: Acute-phase and convalescent COVID-19 samples originated in the United States, Italy and Spain. PBMCs, B-cell-depleted T cells, or T cells were the source of the cDNA or gDNA that made up the material.

Original data processing: Estimates of nucleated cell counts were drawn from the amplification of reference gene primers. Profiled with immunoSEQ multiplex PCR; TCRdb holds only in-frame clones, not every one. D and trimming were read from the DNA, whereas the V and J calls and clone size are those reported in that table. This sample has about 150,000 clones; under 85% occur once, and the top ten carry under 0.8%. The germline gives CDR1 KGHSH, CDR2 LQKENI. Trimming took 1 base from V and 5 from J, leaving 11 bases between them. The CDR3 runs to 14 residues. This rearrangement joins TRBV18 to TRBJ2-5; tentative D call: TRBD1 (5 bases). Sequencing was performed on peripheral blood. The TCR originated in a man in his sixties with COVID-19, enrolled during active disease. The CDR3 nucleotides read TGTGCCAGCTCACCACTCCAGGGTAGGGAGACCCAGTACTTC. This sequence encodes CASSPLQGRETQYF.